Reported below is one T cell receptor (beta chain). In germline, CDR1 is DFQATT, CDR2 SNEGSKA (reference sequence). V was clipped by 0 bases and J by 2 bases, with 11 bases between them. The length of the CDR3 is 14 residues. This record comes from a study of blood T cells in healthy people across ages. A second roughly 6 to 11 cycle PCR used barcoded and J-beta primers. TCRdb used MiXCR to reprocess the 5' RACE reads, holding one entry per CDR3 protein. The sample has under 1,000,000 distinct CDR3 sequences, roughly 34% seen once. The rearrangement joins TRBV20-1 to TRBJ2-7; D is ambiguous. The sequence was collected from a man between 18 and 35 years old in good health. Sequenced sample: blood. CDR3 residues: CSARDRVFAYEQYF. DNA for the CDR3: TGCAGTGCTAGAGATCGGGTCTTCGCCTACGAGCAGTACTTC.